This T cell receptor (beta chain) was found in a study of cytomegalovirus exposure and HLA in healthy donors. This CDR3 comprises 15 residues. V dropped 4 bases and J dropped 3; count of bases not matched to a gene: 5. CDR1 is MNHNS, CDR2 SASEGT, per germline. This clone was seen a few times. What it binds is unknown. Study-wide findings and caveats: It was assumed in the presence/absence analyses that sequencing depth was roughly uniform across donors.

Use of 60 Vbeta and 13 Jbeta primers characterized the PCR. The method was immunoSEQ multiplex PCR; TCRdb's version includes in-frame clones alone and lacks a portion of them. The data hold 130,000 or so clones, with around 73% observed a single time. The clonotype was recovered from a female donor in good health and CMV-seronegative. Specimen: PBMCs. The rearrangement links TRBV6-1 to TRBJ1-2; 10 nucleotides align to TRBD1. The CDR3 DNA reads as TGTGCCAGCAGTGCCCCCGGGACAGGGGACTATGGCTACACCTTC. Translation: CASSAPGTGDYGYTF.